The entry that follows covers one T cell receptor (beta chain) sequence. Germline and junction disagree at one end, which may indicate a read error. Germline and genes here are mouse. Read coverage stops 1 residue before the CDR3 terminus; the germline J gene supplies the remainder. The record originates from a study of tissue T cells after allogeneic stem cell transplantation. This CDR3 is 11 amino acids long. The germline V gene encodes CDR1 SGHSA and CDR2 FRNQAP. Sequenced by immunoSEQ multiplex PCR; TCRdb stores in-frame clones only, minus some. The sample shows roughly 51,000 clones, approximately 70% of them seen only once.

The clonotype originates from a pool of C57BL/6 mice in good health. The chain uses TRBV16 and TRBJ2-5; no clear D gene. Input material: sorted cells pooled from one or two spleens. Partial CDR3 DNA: TGTGCAGGCAGCTTAGAAGACACCCAGTAC. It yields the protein CAGSLEDTQY. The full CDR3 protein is CAGSLEDTQYF.